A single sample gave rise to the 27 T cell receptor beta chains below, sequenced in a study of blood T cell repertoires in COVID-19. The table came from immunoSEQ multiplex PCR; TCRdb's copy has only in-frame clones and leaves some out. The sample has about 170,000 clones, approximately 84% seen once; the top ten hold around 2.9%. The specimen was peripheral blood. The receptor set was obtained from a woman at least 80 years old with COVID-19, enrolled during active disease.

The CDR3 nucleotides read TGTGCCAGCAGCCCAAACGTCTGGGCTAGCGGCTACAATGAGCAGTTCTTC. Protein: CASSPNVWASGYNEQFF. This chain links TRBV7-9 with TRBJ2-1, with 7 bases lining up with TRBD2. The CDR3 is 17 amino acids. Germline CDR1 is SEHNR and CDR2 is FQNEAQ (reference sequence). V lost 5 bases to trimming and J lost 3 bases; unmatched junction nucleotides: 13.

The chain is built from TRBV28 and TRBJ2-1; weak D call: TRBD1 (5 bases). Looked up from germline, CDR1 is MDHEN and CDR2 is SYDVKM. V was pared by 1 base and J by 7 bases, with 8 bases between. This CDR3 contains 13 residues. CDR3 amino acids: CASSLLTENEQFF. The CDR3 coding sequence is TGTGCCAGCAGTTTATTGACAGAGAATGAGCAGTTCTTC.

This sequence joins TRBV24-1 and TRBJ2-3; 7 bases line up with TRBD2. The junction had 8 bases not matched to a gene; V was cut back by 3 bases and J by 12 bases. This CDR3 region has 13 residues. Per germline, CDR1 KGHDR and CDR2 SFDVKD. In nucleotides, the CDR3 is TGTGCCACCAGTGATCCCGGACTAGGTTCTCAGTATTTT. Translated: CATSDPGLGSQYF.

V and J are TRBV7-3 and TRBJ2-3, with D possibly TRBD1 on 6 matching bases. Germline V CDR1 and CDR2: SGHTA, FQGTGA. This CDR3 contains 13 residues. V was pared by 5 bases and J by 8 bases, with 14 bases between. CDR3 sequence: CASSPGQLGTQYF. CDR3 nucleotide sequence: TGTGCCAGCAGCCCAGGACAGCTGGGTACGCAGTATTTT.

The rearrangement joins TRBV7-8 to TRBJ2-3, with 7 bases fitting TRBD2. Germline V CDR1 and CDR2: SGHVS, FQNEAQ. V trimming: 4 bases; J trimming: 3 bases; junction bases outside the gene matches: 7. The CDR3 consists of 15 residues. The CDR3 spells CASSYGLGRTDTQYF. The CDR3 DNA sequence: TGTGCCAGCAGCTATGGACTAGGAAGGACAGATACGCAGTATTTT. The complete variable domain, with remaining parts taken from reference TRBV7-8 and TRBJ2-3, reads GAGVSQSPRYKVAKRGQDVALRCDPISGHVSLFWYQQALGQGPEFLTYFQNEAQLDKSGLPSDRFFAERPEGSVSTLKIQRTQQEDSAVYLCASSYGLGRTDTQYFGPGTRLTVL.

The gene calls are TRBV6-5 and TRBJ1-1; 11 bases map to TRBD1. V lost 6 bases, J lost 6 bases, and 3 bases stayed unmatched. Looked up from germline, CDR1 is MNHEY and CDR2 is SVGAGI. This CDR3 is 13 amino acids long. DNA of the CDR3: TGTGCCAGCAGGGACAGGGGGCTTGCTGAAGCTTTCTTT. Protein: CASRDRGLAEAFF.

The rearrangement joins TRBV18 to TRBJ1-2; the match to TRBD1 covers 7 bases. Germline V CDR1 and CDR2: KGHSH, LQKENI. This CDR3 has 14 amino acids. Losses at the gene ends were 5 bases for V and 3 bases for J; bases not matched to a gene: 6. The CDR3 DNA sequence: TGTGCCAGCTCATTCGACAGGGTCGACTATGGCTACACCTTC. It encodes CASSFDRVDYGYTF.

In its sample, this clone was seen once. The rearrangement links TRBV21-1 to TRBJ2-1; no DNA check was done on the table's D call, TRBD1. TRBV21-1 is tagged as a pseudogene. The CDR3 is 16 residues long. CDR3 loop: CASSKTGGPTTNEQFF. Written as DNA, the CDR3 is TGTGCCAGCAGCAAAACAGGGGGCCCGACCACCAATGAGCAGTTCTTC.

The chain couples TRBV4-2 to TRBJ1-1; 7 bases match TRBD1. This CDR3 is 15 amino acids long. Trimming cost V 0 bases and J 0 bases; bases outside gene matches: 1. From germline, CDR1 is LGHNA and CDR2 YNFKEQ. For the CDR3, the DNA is TGTGCCAGCAGCCAAGAGGGACAGATGAACACTGAAGCTTTCTTT. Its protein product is CASSQEGQMNTEAFF.

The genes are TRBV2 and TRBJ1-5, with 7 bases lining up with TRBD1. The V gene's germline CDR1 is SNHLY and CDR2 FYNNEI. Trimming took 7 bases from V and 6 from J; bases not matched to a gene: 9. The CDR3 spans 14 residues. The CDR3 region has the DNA TGTGCCAGCAATTACGTCACAGGGGTTCAGCCCCAGCATTTT. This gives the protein CASNYVTGVQPQHF.

The CDR3 DNA reads as TGTGCCAGCAGTGAAGCTAGCGGGAGAGTCACCGGGGAGCTGTTTTTT. Residues: CASSEASGRVTGELFF. The chain combines TRBV2 with TRBJ2-2; 9 nucleotides align to TRBD2. The CDR3 length is 16 residues. Germline CDR1 and CDR2: SNHLY and FYNNEI. J gave up 4 bases and V 0 bases, and 3 bases lay outside the gene matches.

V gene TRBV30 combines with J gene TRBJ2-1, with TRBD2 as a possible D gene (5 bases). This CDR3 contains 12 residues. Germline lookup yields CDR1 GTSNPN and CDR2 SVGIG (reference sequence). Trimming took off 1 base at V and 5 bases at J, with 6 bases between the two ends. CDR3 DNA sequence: TGTGCCTGGAGTGCCGGGGACAATGAGCAGTTCTTC. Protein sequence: CAWSAGDNEQFF.

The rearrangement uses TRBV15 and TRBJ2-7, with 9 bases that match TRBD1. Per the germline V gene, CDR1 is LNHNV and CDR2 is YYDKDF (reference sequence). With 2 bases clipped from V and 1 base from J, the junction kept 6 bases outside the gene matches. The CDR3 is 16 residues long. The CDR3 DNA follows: TGTGCCACCAGCAGAACCGACAGGGGGTATTCCTACGAGCAGTACTTC. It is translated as CATSRTDRGYSYEQYF.

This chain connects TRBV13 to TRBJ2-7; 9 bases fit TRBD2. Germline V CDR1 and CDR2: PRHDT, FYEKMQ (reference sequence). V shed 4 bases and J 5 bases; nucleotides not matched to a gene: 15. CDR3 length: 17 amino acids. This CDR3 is CASSSPPGAGGLNEQYF. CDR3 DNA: TGTGCCAGCAGCTCCCCACCGGGCGCGGGAGGGTTAAACGAGCAGTACTTC.

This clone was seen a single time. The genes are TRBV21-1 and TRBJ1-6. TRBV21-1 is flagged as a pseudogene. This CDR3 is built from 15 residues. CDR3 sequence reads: CASVMEDSYNSPLHF. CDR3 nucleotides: TGTGCCAGCGTCATGGAGGACTCCTATAATTCACCCCTCCACTTT.

This CDR3 is CASSFTGLAGPGPDTQYF. The CDR3 nucleotides are TGTGCCAGCAGCTTTACGGGACTAGCGGGACCTGGCCCAGATACGCAGTATTTT. V is TRBV13 and J is TRBJ2-3; 13 nucleotides align to TRBD2. Germline V CDR1 and CDR2: PRHDT, FYEKMQ (reference sequence). CDR3 length: 18 residues. V was pared by 3 bases and J by 4 bases, with 10 bases of the junction left unmatched.

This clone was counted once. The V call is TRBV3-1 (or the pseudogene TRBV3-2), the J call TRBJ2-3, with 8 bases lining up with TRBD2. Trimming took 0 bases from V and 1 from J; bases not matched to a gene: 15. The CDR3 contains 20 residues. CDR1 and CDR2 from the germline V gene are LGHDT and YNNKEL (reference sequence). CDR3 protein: CASSQDFGSAGRGGTDTQYF. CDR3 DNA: TGTGCCAGCAGCCAAGATTTTGGCTCGGCGGGGCGGGGGGGCACAGATACGCAGTATTTT.

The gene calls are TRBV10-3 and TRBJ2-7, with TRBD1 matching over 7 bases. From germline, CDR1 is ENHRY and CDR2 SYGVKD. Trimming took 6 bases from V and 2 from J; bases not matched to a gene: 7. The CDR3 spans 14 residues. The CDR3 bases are TGTGCCATCAGCGCTGACAGGGACACCTACGAGCAGTACTTC. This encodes CAISADRDTYEQYF.

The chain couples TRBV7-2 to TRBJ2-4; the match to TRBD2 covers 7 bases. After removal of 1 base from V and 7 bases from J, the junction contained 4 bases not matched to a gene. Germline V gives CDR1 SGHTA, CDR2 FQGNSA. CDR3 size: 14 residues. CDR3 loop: CASSLGGGWNIQYF. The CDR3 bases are TGTGCCAGCAGCTTAGGCGGGGGTTGGAACATTCAGTACTTC.

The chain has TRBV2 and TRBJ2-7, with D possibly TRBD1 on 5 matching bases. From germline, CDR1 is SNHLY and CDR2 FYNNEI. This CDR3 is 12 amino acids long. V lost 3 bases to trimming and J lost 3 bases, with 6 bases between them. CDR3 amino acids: CASSDRVYEQYF. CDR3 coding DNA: TGTGCCAGCAGTGACAGGGTCTACGAGCAGTACTTC.

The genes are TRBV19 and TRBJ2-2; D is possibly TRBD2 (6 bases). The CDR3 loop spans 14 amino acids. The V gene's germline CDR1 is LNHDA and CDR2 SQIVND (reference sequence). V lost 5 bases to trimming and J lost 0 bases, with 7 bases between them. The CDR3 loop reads CASSGGTNTGELFF. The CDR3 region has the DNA TGTGCCAGTAGTGGCGGGACGAACACCGGGGAGCTGTTTTTT.

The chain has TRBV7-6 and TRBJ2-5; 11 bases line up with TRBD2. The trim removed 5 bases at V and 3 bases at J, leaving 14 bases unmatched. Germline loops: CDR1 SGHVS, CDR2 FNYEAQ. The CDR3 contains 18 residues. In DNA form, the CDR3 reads TGTGCCAGCAGCCGCCGCGCCTTAGCGGGGGGGGACAAAGAGACCCAGTACTTC. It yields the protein CASSRRALAGGDKETQYF.

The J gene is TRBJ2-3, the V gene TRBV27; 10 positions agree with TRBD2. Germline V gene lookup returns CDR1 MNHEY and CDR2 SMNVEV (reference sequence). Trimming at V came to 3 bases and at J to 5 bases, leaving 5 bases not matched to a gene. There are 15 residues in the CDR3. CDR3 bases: TGTGCCAGCAGTTTTGGGACTAGCGCGGAAGATACGCAGTATTTT. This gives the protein CASSFGTSAEDTQYF.

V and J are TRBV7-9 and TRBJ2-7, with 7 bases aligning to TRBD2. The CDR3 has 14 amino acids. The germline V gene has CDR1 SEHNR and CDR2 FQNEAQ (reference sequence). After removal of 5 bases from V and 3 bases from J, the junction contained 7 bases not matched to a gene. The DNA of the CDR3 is TGTGCCAGCAGCCCCCTCGTAGCGGGCTACGAGCAGTACTTC. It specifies CASSPLVAGYEQYF.

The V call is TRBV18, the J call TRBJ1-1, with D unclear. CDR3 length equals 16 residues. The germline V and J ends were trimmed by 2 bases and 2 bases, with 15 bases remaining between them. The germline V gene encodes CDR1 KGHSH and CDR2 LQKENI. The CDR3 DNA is TGTGCCAGCTCACCAAGGAGTCTGACGATAAACACTGAAGCTTTCTTT. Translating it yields CASSPRSLTINTEAFF. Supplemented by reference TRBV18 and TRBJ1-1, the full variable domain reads NAGVMQNPRHLVRRRGQEARLRCSPMKGHSHVYWYRQLPEEGLKFMVYLQKENIIDESGMPKERFSAEFPKEGPSILRIQQVVRGDSAAYFCASSPRSLTINTEAFFGQGTRLTVV.

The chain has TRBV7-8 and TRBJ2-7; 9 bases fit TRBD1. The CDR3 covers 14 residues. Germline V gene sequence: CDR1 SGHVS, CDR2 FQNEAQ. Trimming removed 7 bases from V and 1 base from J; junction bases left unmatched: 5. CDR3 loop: CASTRDRVSYEQYF. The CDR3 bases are TGTGCCAGCACGCGGGACAGGGTATCCTACGAGCAGTACTTC.

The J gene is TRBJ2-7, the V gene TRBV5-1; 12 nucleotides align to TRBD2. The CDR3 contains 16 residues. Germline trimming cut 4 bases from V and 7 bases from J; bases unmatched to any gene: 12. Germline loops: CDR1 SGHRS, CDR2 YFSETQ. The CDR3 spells CASSPSSGRVSGEQYF. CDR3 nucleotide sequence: TGCGCCAGCAGCCCGTCTAGCGGGAGGGTATCGGGAGAGCAGTACTTC.